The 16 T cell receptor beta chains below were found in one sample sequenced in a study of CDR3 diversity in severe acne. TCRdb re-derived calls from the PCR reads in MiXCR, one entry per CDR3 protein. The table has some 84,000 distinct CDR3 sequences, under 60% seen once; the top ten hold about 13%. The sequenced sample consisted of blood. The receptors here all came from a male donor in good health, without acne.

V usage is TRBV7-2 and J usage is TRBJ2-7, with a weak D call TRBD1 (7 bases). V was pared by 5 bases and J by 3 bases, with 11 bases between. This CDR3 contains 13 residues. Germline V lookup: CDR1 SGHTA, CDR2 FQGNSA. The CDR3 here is CASSAGGNYEQYF. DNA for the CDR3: TGTGCCAGCAGCGCAGGGGGGAACTACGAGCAGTACTTC.

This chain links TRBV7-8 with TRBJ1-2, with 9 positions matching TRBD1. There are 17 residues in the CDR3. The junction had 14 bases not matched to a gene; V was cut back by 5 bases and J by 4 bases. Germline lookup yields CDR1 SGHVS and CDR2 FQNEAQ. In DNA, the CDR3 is TGTGCCAGCAGCACAGAGGGACCGGGACAGGGCGGCTATGGCTACACCTTC. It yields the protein CASSTEGPGQGGYGYTF.

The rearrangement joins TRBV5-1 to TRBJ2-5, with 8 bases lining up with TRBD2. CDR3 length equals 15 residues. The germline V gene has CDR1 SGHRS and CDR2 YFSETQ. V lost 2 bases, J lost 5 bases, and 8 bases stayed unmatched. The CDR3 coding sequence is TGCGCCAGCAGCTTCGACGGGAGGGCCGGTGAGACCCAGTACTTC. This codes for CASSFDGRAGETQYF.

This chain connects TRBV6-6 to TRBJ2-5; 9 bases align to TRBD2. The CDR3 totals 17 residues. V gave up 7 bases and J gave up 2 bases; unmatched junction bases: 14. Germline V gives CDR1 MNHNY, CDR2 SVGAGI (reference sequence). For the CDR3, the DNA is TGTGCCAGCACCATTACAGGCACTAGCGGGTTTCAAGAGACCCAGTACTTC. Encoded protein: CASTITGTSGFQETQYF.

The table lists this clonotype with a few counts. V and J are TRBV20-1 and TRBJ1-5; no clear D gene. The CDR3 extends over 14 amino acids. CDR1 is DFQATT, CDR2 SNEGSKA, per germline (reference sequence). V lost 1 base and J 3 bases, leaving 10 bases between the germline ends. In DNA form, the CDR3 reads TGCAGTGCTAGAGGTGGGGTCACCAATCAGCCCCAGCATTTT. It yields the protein CSARGGVTNQPQHF.

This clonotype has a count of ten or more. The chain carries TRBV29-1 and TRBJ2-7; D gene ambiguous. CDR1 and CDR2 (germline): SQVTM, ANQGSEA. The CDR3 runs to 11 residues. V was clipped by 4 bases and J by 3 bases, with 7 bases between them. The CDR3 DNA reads TGCAGCGTTGCGGTGAGCTACGAGCAGTACTTC. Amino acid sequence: CSVAVSYEQYF.

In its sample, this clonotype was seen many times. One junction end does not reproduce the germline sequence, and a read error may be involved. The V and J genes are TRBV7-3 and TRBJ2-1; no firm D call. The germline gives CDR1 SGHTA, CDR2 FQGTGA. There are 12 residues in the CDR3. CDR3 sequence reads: CASSSPGSEQLF. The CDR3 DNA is TGTGCCAGCAGCTCCCCGGGCTCTGAGCAGCTCTTC.

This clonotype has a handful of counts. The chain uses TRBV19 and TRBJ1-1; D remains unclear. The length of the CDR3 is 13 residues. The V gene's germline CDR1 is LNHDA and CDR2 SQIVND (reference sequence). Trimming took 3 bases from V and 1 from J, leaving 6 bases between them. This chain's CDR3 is CASSILGNTEAFF. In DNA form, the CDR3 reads TGTGCCAGTAGTATCTTAGGGAACACTGAAGCTTTCTTT. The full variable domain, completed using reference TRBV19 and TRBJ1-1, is DGGITQSPKYLFRKEGQNVTLSCEQNLNHDAMYWYRQDPGQGLRLIYYSQIVNDFQKGDIAEGYSVSREKKESFPLTVTSAQKNPTAFYLCASSILGNTEAFFGQGTRLTVV.

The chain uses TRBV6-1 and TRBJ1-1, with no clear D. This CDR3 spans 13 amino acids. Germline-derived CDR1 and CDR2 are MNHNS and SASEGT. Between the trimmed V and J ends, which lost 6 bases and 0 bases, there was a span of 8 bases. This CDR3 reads CASSSTVNTEAFF. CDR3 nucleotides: TGTGCCAGCAGCAGTACCGTGAACACTGAAGCTTTCTTT.

CDR3 sequence: CASFRIRISEQYF. The CDR3 nucleotides are TGTGCCAGCTTCAGGATCCGTATTTCCGAGCAGTACTTC. The chain is built from TRBV28 and TRBJ2-7; D is uncertain. This CDR3 contains 13 residues. V lost 8 bases to trimming and J lost 6 bases, with 17 bases between them. Germline loops: CDR1 MDHEN, CDR2 SYDVKM. The full variable domain, in which reference TRBV28 and TRBJ2-7 provide the parts outside the CDR3, is DVKVTQSSRYLVKRTGEKVFLECVQDMDHENMFWYRQDPGLGLRLIYFSYDVKMKEKGDIPEGYSVSREKKERFSLILESASTNQTSMYLCASFRIRISEQYFGPGTRLTVT.

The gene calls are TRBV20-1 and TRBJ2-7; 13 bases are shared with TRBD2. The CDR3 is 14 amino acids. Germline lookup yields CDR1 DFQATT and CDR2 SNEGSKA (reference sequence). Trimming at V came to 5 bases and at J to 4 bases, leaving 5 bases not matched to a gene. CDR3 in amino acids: CSAGLAGAQYEQYF. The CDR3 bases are TGCAGTGCTGGACTAGCGGGGGCCCAGTACGAGCAGTACTTC.

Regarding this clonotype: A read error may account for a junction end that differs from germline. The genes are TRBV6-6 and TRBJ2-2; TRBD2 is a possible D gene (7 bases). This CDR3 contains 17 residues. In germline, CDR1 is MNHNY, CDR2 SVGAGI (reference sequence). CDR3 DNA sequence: TGTGCCAGCAGTCGGCGAGCGGGACAATTGGAGGCCGGGGAGCTGTTATTT. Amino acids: CASSRRAGQLEAGELLF.

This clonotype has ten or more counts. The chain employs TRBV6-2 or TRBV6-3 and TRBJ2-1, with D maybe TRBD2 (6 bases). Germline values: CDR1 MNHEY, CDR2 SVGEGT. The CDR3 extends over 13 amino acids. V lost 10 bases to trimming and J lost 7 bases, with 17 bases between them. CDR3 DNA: TGTGCCACCGCGGGGTGGGGCCCTAATGAGCAGTTCTTC. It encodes CATAGWGPNEQFF.

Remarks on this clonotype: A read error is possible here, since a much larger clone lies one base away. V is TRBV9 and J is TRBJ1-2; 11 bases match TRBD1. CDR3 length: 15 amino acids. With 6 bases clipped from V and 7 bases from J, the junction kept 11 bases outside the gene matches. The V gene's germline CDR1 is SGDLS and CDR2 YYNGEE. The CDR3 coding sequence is TGTGCCAGCATCGTGGGGGGACAGGGGGGATCTGGCTACACCTTC. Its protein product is CASIVGGQGGSGYTF. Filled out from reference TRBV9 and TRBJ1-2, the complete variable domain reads DSGVTQTPKHLITATGQRVTLRCSPRSGDLSVYWYQQSLDQGLQFLIQYYNGEERAKGNILERFSAQQFPDLHSELNLSSLELGDSALYFCASIVGGQGGSGYTFGSGTRLTVV.

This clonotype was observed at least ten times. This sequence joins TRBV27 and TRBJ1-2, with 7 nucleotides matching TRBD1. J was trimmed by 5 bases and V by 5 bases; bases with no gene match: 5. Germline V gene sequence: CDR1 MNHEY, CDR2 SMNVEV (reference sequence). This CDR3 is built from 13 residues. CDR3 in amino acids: CASSLDRDYGYTF. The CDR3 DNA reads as TGTGCCAGCAGTCTTGACAGGGATTATGGCTACACCTTC.

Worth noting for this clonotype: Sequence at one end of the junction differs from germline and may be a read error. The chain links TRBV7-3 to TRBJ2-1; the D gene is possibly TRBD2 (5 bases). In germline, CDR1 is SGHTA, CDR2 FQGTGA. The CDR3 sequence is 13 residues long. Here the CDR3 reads CASSQGTEGEPYF. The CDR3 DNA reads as TGTGCCAGCAGCCAAGGTACAGAGGGTGAGCCCTACTTC.